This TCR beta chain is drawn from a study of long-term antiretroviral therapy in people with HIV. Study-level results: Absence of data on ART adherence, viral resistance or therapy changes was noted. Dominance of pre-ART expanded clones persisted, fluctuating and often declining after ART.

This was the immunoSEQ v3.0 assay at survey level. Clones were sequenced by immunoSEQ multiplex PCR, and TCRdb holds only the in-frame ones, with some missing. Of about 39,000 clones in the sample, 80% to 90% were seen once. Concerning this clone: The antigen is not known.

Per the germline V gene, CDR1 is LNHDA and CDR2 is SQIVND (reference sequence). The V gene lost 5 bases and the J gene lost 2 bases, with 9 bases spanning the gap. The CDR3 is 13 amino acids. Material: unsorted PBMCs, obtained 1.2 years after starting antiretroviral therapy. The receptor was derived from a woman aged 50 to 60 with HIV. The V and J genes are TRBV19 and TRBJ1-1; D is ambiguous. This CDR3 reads CASSEGSNTEAFF. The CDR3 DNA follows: TGTGCCAGTAGTGAAGGGAGTAACACTGAAGCTTTCTTT.